These T cell receptor beta chains were read from a single sample in a study of T cells after posttransplantation cyclophosphamide. The repertoire was sequenced with immunoSEQ multiplex PCR; TCRdb's copy has only in-frame clones and lacks some. The repertoire yields some 5,000 clones, none seen only once; the top ten contain around 16%. Source: PBMCs, taken after allogeneic stem cell transplant with posttransplant cyclophosphamide. These receptors all stem from a female patient between 25 and 45 years old who received an allogeneic stem cell transplant from an unrelated donor, was CMV-positive, and had acute and chronic GVHD. Some of the T cells may derive from the graft donor. CDR3s include the opening cysteine and the closing phenylalanine or tryptophan. D genes are given only for firm matches. The size entry is marked missing in some rows and otherwise reads once, few, many or a size class.

D: NA
size: many
V: TRBV7-9
J: TRBJ2-5
DNA: TGTGCCAGCAGCTCTCTCGGGGAGACCCAGTACTTC
CDR3: CASSSLGETQYF

D: NA
size: many
V: TRBV6-4
J: TRBJ1-1
DNA: TGTGCCAGCACCTCGGCCCCGGGAAACACTGAAGCTTTCTTT
CDR3: CASTSAPGNTEAFF

D: TRBD1
size: NA
V: TRBV7-2
J: TRBJ2-7
DNA: TGTGCCAGCAGCCACGGACAGGGTGGCTACGAGCAGTACTTC
CDR3: CASSHGQGGYEQYF

D: TRBD2
size: many
V: TRBV10-3
J: TRBJ2-3
DNA: TGTGCCATCACTAGCGGGGGATTCACAGATACGCAGTATTTT
CDR3: CAITSGGFTDTQYF

D: TRBD2
size: many
V: TRBV5-1
J: TRBJ2-1
DNA: TGCGCCAGCAGCCAAACTAGCGCCCATGAGCAGTTCTTC
CDR3: CASSQTSAHEQFF

D: TRBD1
size: few
V: TRBV5-6
J: TRBJ1-4
DNA: TGTGCCAGCAGCCGGAGTGAGAGGGGGCGGCATGAAAAACTGTTTTTT
CDR3: CASSRSERGRHEKLFF

D: TRBD1
size: many
V: TRBV6-4
J: TRBJ2-5
DNA: TGTGCCAGCAGCAGGGACAGGGGTGAGACCCAGTACTTC
CDR3: CASSRDRGETQYF

D: NA
size: medium-sized
V: TRBV30
J: TRBJ2-1
DNA: TGTGCCTGGAGTAGACAGGTGAATGAGCAGTTCTTC
CDR3: CAWSRQVNEQFF

D: TRBD1
size: many
V: TRBV9
J: TRBJ1-2
DNA: TGTGCCAGCAGCGTAGCTCTGGGACAGTCAGACTATGGCTACACCTTC
CDR3: CASSVALGQSDYGYTF

D: TRBD2
size: many
V: TRBV4-1
J: TRBJ2-3
DNA: TGCGCCAGCAGCCAGGCCTCTCTAGCGGGAGGGGTCACAGATACGCAGTATTTT
CDR3: CASSQASLAGGVTDTQYF

D: NA
size: many
V: TRBV6-5
J: TRBJ2-7
DNA: TGTGCCAGCAGTCCCCGGCAGGGGGGTCCCTACGAGCAGTACTTC
CDR3: CASSPRQGGPYEQYF

D: NA
size: medium-sized
V: TRBV7-2
J: TRBJ2-1
DNA: TGTGCCAGCAAACATCGGGAGCTGGGCTACAATGAGCAGTTCTTC
CDR3: CASKHRELGYNEQFF

D: NA
size: many
V: TRBV5-1
J: TRBJ2-1
DNA: TGCGCCAGCAGCTTGATTAGCGCCTACAATGAGCAGTTCTTC
CDR3: CASSLISAYNEQFF

D: TRBD1
size: medium-sized
V: TRBV19
J: TRBJ1-5
DNA: TGTGCCAGTAACTCCCTCCCCGGGACAGGGAAGGTTAATCAGCCCCAGCATTTT
CDR3: CASNSLPGTGKVNQPQHF

D: TRBD1
size: many
V: TRBV7-8
J: TRBJ1-4
DNA: TGTGCCAGCAGCTTTATACAGGGGACTAATGAAAAACTGTTTTTT
CDR3: CASSFIQGTNEKLFF

D: TRBD2
size: many
V: TRBV5-1
J: TRBJ2-3
DNA: TGCGCCAGCAGCTTAGAACTAGCGGGAGTAGGGACAGATACGCAGTATTTT
CDR3: CASSLELAGVGTDTQYF

D: TRBD2
size: few
V: TRBV23-1
J: TRBJ2-5
DNA: TGCGCCAGCAGTCGACGGTCTAGCGGGAGGGAAGAGACCCAGTACTTC
CDR3: CASSRRSSGREETQYF

D: TRBD1
size: many
V: TRBV11-3
J: TRBJ2-6
DNA: TGTGCCAGCAGCCCCCGGGACAGGGGGACTGGGGCCAACGTCCTGACTTTC
CDR3: CASSPRDRGTGANVLTF

D: TRBD2
size: many
V: TRBV7-9
J: TRBJ2-1
DNA: TGTGCCAGCAGCTTTAGAAGGGGACTAGCGGGTTACAATGAGCAGTTCTTC
CDR3: CASSFRRGLAGYNEQFF

D: NA
size: medium-sized
V: TRBV11-3
J: TRBJ2-1
DNA: TGTGCCAGCAGCTTAGTTTTCGCTGACGGGAGCAATGAGCAGTTCTTC
CDR3: CASSLVFADGSNEQFF

D: TRBD1
size: NA
V: TRBV30
J: TRBJ1-1
DNA: TGTGCCTGGAGTCCATCCGGGACAGGGATCACTGAAGCTTTCTTT
CDR3: CAWSPSGTGITEAFF

D: NA
size: medium-sized
V: TRBV7-9
J: TRBJ2-2
DNA: TGTGCCAGCAGCTTAGCAACGGCCGGGGAGCTGTTTTTT
CDR3: CASSLATAGELFF

D: NA
size: many
V: TRBV2
J: TRBJ1-4
DNA: TGTGCCAGCAGTGTAGAACAGCCTGAAAAACTGTTTTTT
CDR3: CASSVEQPEKLFF

D: TRBD1
size: many
V: TRBV7-2
J: TRBJ2-4
DNA: TGTGCCAGCAGCTTAGCAGGGGGCAACGCCAAAAACATTCAGTACTTC
CDR3: CASSLAGGNAKNIQYF

D: NA
size: many
V: TRBV5-4
J: TRBJ2-1
DNA: TGTGCCAGCAGCTTGGCCGGGAGCAATGAGCAGTTCTTC
CDR3: CASSLAGSNEQFF

D: NA
size: many
V: TRBV20-1
J: TRBJ2-4
DNA: TGCAGTGCTAGCGGGATTCAGTACTTC
CDR3: CSASGIQYF

D: NA
size: many
V: TRBV18
J: TRBJ2-2
DNA: TGTGCCAGCTCACCGCGCCCCCTGACAGACGCGAACACCGGGGAGCTGTTTTTT
CDR3: CASSPRPLTDANTGELFF

D: NA
size: many
V: TRBV6-5
J: TRBJ1-1
DNA: TGTGCCAGCCTCCGTGTTATGAACACTGAAGCTTTCTTT
CDR3: CASLRVMNTEAFF

D: NA
size: hyperexpanded
V: TRBV5-4
J: TRBJ2-3
DNA: TGTGCCAGCAGCGAACTAGGCACAGATACGCAGTATTTT
CDR3: CASSELGTDTQYF

D: NA
size: many
V: TRBV6-6
J: TRBJ1-1
DNA: TGTGCCAGCAGCTTATGGCGGGCTGAAGCTTTCTTT
CDR3: CASSLWRAEAFF

D: TRBD2
size: many
V: TRBV5-4
J: TRBJ2-5
DNA: TGTGCCAGCAGCTTGGTAGCGGGAGGGCCTTTAGAGACCCAGTACTTC
CDR3: CASSLVAGGPLETQYF

D: TRBD2
size: many
V: TRBV29-1
J: TRBJ2-1
DNA: TGCAGCGTTGCGGCGGGAGAGGACAATGAGCAGTTCTTC
CDR3: CSVAAGEDNEQFF

D: NA
size: many
V: TRBV2
J: TRBJ2-5
DNA: TGTGCCAGCAGATTGGCAAAAGAGACCCAGTACTTC
CDR3: CASRLAKETQYF

D: NA
size: many
V: TRBV6-6
J: TRBJ1-3
DNA: TGTGCCAGCAGTTACGGGGAGGCCGGCCTCAACACCATATATTTT
CDR3: CASSYGEAGLNTIYF

D: TRBD1
size: many
V: TRBV4-1
J: TRBJ1-1
DNA: TGCGCCAGCAGCCGACCGGGACAGGGTATGACTTTCTTT
CDR3: CASSRPGQGMTFF

D: TRBD1
size: medium-sized
V: TRBV6-1
J: TRBJ2-1
DNA: TGTGCCAGCAGTCCCGGGACAGGGGGCAGTGAGCAGTTCTTC
CDR3: CASSPGTGGSEQFF

D: TRBD1
size: many
V: TRBV4-1
J: TRBJ1-1
DNA: TGCGCCAGCAGCCAGCAAGGGACAGGGGTTTTTGGTGAAGCTTTCTTT
CDR3: CASSQQGTGVFGEAFF

D: TRBD2
size: many
V: TRBV5-1
J: TRBJ2-2
DNA: TGCGCCAGCAGCTTACGGCTAGCGGGCTTCACCGGGGAGCTGTTTTTT
CDR3: CASSLRLAGFTGELFF

D: TRBD2
size: few
V: TRBV27
J: TRBJ2-3
DNA: TGTGCCAGCGGTGGGACTAGCGGCACAGATACGCAGTATTTT
CDR3: CASGGTSGTDTQYF

D: NA
size: many
V: TRBV29-1
J: TRBJ1-2
DNA: TGCAGCGTCGAATCCTACGGGGGGAGGGCGTTGGGCTATGGCTACACCTTC
CDR3: CSVESYGGRALGYGYTF

D: TRBD2
size: medium-sized
V: TRBV10-3
J: TRBJ2-3
DNA: TGTGCCATCTCGGGGAGCGGGACCACAGATACGCAGTATTTT
CDR3: CAISGSGTTDTQYF